This T cell receptor (beta chain) derives from a study of blood T cell repertoires in COVID-19. Measured with immunoSEQ multiplex PCR; TCRdb has only the in-frame clones, and not every one. The sample contains 30,000 to 45,000 clones, 75% to 90% of which appear only once. V trimming: 5 bases; J trimming: 1 base; junction bases outside the gene matches: 8. Per the germline V gene, CDR1 is SGHTA and CDR2 is FQGNSA. The CDR3 length is 17 residues. Material: peripheral blood. This receptor was taken from a man aged 70 or older with acute or convalescent COVID-19. This sequence joins TRBV7-2 and TRBJ2-2; TRBD1 aligns across 9 bases. CDR3: CASSPPTGGLNTGELFF. The CDR3 nucleotides are TGTGCCAGCAGCCCACCCACAGGGGGCCTGAACACCGGGGAGCTGTTTTTT.